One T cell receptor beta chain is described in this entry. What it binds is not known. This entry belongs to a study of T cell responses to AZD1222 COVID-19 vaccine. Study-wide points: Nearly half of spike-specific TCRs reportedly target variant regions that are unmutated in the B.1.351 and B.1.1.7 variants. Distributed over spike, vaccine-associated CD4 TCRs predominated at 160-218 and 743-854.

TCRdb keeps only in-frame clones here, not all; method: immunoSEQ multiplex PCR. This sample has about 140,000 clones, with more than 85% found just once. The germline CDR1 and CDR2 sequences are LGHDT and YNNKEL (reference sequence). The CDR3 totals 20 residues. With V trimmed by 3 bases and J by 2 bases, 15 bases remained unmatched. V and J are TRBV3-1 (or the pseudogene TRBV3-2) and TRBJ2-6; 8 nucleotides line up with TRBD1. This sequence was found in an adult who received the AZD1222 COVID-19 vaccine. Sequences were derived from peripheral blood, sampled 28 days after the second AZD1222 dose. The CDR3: CASSHASGTGPGPGANVLTF. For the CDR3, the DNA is TGTGCCAGCAGCCATGCTTCCGGGACAGGCCCTGGTCCTGGGGCCAACGTCCTGACTTTC.